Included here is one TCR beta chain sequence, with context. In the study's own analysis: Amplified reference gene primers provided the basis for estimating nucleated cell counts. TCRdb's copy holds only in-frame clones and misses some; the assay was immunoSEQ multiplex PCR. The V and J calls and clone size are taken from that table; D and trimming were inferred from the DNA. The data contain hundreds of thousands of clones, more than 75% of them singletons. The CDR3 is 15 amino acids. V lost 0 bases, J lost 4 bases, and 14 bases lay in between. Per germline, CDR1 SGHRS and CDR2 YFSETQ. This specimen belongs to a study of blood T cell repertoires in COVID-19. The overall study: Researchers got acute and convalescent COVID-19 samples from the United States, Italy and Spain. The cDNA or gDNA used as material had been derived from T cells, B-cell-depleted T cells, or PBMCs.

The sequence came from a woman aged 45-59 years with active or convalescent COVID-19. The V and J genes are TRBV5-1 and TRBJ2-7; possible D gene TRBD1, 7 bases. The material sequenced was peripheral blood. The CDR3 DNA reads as TGCGCCAGCAGCTTGGTGGCAGGGGGGTCATACGAGCAGTACTTC. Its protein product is CASSLVAGGSYEQYF.